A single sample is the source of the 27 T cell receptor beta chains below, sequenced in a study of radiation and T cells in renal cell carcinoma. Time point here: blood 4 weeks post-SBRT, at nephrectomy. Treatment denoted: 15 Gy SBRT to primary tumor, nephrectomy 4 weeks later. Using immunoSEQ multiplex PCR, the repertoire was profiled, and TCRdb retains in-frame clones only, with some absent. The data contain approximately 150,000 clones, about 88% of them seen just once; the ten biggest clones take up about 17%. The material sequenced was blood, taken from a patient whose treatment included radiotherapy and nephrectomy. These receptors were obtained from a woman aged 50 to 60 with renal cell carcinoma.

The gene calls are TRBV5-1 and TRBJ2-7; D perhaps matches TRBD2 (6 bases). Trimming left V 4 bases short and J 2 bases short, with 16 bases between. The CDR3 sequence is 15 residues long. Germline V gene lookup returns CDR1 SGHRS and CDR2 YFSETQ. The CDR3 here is CASSPEGLGTYEQYF. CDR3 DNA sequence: TGCGCCAGCAGCCCGGAGGGACTCGGGACCTACGAGCAGTACTTC. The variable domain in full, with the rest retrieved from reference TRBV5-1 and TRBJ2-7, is KAGVTQTPRYLIKTRGQQVTLSCSPISGHRSVSWYQQTPGQGLQFLFEYFSETQRNKGNFPGRFSGRQFSNSRSEMNVSTLELGDSALYLCASSPEGLGTYEQYFGPGTRLTVT.

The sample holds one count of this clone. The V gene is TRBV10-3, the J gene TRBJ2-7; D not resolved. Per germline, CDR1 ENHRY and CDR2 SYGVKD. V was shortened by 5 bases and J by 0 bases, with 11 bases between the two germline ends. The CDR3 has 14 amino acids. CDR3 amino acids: CAISNVGNSYEQYF. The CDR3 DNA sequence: TGTGCCATCAGTAACGTGGGTAACTCCTACGAGCAGTACTTC.

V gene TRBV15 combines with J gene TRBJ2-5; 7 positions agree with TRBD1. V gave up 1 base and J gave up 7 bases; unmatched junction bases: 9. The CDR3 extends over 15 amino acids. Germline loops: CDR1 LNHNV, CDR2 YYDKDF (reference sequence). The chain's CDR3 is CATSRGRQGGGTQYF. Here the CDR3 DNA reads TGTGCCACCAGCAGAGGCCGACAGGGTGGTGGGACCCAGTACTTC. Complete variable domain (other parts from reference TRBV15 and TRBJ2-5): DAMVIQNPRYQVTQFGKPVTLSCSQTLNHNVMYWYQQKSSQAPKLLFHYYDKDFNNEADTPDNFQSRRPNTSFCFLDIRSPGLGDTAMYLCATSRGRQGGGTQYFGPGTRLLVL.

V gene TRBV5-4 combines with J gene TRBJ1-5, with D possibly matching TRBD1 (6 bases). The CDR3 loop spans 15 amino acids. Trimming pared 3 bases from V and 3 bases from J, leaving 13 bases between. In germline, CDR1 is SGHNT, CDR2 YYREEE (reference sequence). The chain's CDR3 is CASSSDGGANQPQHF. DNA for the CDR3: TGTGCCAGCAGCTCCGATGGGGGGGCCAATCAGCCCCAGCATTTT.

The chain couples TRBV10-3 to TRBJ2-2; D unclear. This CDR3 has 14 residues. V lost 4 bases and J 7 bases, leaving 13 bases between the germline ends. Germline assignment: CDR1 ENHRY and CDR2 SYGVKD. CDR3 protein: CAISVRTDFGELFF. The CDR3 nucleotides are TGTGCCATCAGTGTCAGGACGGATTTCGGGGAGCTGTTTTTT.

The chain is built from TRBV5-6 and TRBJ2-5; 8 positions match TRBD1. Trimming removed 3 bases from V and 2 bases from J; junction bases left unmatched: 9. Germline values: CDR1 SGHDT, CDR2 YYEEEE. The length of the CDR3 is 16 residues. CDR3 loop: CASSSMGQARQETQYF. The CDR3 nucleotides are TGTGCCAGCAGCTCGATGGGACAGGCACGACAAGAGACCCAGTACTTC.

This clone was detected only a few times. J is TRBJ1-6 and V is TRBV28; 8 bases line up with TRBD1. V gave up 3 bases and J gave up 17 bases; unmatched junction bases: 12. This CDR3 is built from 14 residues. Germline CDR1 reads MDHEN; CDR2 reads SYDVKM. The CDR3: CASSLGQAPQLVHF. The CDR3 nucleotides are TGTGCCAGCAGTTTGGGACAGGCTCCCCAATTAGTCCACTTT.

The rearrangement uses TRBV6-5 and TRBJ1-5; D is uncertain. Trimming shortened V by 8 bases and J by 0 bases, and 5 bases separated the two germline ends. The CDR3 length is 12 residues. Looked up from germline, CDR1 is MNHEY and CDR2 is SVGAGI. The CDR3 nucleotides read TGTGCCAGCGGGGATAGCAATCAGCCCCAGCATTTT. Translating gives CASGDSNQPQHF.

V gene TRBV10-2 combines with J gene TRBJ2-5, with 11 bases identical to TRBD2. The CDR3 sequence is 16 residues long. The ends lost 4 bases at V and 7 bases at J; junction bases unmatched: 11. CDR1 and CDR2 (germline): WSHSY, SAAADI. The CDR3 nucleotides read TGCGCCAGCAGTGGCCAGACTAGCGGGGCGGGGGGGACCCAGTACTTC. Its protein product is CASSGQTSGAGGTQYF.

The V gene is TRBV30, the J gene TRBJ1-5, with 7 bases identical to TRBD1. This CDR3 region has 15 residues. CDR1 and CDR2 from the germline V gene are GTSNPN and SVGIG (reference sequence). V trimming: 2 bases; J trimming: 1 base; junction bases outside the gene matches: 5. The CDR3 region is CAWSLDRVSNQPQHF. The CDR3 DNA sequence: TGTGCCTGGAGTTTAGACAGGGTCAGCAATCAGCCCCAGCATTTT.

Here the CDR3 reads CASSLLTPSSGNTIYF. CDR3 DNA sequence: TGCGCCAGCAGCTTATTAACACCTAGCTCTGGAAACACCATATATTTT. The chain joins TRBV5-1 to TRBJ1-3; D is ambiguous. The CDR3 has 16 amino acids. Germline V gene sequence: CDR1 SGHRS, CDR2 YFSETQ. Trimming stripped 2 bases from V and 0 bases from J, with 12 bases between.

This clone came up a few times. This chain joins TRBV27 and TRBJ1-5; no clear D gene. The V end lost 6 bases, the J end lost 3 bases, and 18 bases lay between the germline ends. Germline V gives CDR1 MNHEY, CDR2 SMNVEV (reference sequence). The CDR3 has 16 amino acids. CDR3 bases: TGTGCCAGCAGCAATAAAGGAGGGTTACTCAATCAGCCCCAGCATTTT. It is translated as CASSNKGGLLNQPQHF.

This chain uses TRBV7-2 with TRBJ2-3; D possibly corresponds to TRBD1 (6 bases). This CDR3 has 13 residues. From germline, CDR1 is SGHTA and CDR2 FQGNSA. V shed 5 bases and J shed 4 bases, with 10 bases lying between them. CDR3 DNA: TGTGCCAGCAGCCTCAGGACAGCAGATACGCAGTATTTT. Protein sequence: CASSLRTADTQYF. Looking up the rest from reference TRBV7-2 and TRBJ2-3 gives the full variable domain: GAGVSQSPSNKVTEKGKDVELRCDPISGHTALYWYRQSLGQGLEFLIYFQGNSAPDKSGLPSDRFSAERTGGSVSTLTIQRTQQEDSAVYLCASSLRTADTQYFGPGTRLTVL.

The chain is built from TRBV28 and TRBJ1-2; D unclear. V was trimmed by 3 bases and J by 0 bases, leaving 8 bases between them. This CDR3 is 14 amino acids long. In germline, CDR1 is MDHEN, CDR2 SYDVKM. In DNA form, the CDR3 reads TGTGCCAGCAGTTTGGTCGGGTCTAACTATGGCTACACCTTC. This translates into CASSLVGSNYGYTF.

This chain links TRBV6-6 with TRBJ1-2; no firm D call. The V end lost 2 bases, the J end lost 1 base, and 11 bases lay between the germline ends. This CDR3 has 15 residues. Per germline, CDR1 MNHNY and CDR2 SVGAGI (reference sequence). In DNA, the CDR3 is TGTGCCAGCAGTTACAACACAGCCGATAACTATGGCTACACCTTC. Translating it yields CASSYNTADNYGYTF.

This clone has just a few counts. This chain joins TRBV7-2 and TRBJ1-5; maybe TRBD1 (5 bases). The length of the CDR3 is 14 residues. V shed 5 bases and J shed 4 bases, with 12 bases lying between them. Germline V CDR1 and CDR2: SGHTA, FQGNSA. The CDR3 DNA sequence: TGTGCCAGCAGCGGGGGTTACAGGAATCAGCCCCAGCATTTT. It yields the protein CASSGGYRNQPQHF.

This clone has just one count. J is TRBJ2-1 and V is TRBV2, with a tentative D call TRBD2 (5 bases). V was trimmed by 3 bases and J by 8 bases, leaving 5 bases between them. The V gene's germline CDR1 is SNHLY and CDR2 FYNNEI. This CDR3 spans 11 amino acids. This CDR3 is CASSERDEQFF. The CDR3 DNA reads TGTGCCAGCAGTGAGCGGGATGAGCAGTTCTTC.

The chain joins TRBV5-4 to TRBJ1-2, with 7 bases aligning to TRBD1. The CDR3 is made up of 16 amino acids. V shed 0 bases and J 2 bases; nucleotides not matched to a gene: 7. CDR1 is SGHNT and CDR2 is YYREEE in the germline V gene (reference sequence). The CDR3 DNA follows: TGTGCCAGCAGCTTGGAGGGACAGAGAACGAACTATGGCTACACCTTC. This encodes CASSLEGQRTNYGYTF.

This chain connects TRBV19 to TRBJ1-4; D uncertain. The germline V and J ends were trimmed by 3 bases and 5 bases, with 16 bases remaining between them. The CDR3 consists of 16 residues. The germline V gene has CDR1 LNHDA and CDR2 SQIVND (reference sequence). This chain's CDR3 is CASSIAGSTPNEKLFF. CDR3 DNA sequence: TGTGCCAGTAGTATTGCAGGCTCAACTCCAAATGAAAAACTGTTTTTT.

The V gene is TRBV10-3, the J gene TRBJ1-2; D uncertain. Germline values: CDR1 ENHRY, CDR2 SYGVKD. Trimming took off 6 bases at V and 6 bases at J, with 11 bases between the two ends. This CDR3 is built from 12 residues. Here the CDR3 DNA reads TGTGCCATCAGAGGCCTGTTGGATGGCTACACCTTC. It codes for CAIRGLLDGYTF.

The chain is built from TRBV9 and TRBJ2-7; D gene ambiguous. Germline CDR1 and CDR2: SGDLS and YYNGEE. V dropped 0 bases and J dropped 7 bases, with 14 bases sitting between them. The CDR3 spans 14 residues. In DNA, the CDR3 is TGTGCCAGCAGCGTAGACTACCTTGGAAGGGAGCAGTACTTC. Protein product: CASSVDYLGREQYF. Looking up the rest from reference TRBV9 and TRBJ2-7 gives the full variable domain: DSGVTQTPKHLITATGQRVTLRCSPRSGDLSVYWYQQSLDQGLQFLIQYYNGEERAKGNILERFSAQQFPDLHSELNLSSLELGDSALYFCASSVDYLGREQYFGPGTRLTVT.

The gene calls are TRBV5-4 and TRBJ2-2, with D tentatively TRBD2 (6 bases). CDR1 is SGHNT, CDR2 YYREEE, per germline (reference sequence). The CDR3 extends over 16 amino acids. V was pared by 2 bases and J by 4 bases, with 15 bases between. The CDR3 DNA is TGTGCCAGCAGCTTAAGGGGAGGTCAGGGCACCGGGGAGCTGTTTTTT. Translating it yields CASSLRGGQGTGELFF.

The CDR3 nucleotides are TGTGCCAGCAGTTACTCGGGGGGGCTGGCGGATACGCAGTATTTT. Translating gives CASSYSGGLADTQYF. The V gene is TRBV6-5, the J gene TRBJ2-3, with D perhaps matching TRBD2 (7 bases). The CDR3 runs to 15 residues. Germline V gene data show CDR1 as MNHEY and CDR2 as SVGAGI. Trimming stripped 0 bases from V and 6 bases from J, with 13 bases between.

The CDR3 sequence: CAWSRGRNTEAFF. DNA of the CDR3: TGTGCCTGGAGCAGGGGAAGGAACACTGAAGCTTTCTTT. The V call is TRBV30, the J call TRBJ1-1; maybe TRBD1 (6 bases). CDR3 length equals 13 residues. V was shortened by 3 bases and J by 1 base, with 9 bases between the two germline ends. In germline, CDR1 is GTSNPN, CDR2 SVGIG (reference sequence).

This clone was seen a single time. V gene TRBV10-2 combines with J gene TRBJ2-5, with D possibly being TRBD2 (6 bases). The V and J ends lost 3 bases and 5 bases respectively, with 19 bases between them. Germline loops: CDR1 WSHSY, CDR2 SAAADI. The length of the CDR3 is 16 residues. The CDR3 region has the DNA TGCGCCAGCAGTGATCGTATGCGGGAAACTTCGGAGACCCAGTACTTC. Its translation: CASSDRMRETSETQYF.

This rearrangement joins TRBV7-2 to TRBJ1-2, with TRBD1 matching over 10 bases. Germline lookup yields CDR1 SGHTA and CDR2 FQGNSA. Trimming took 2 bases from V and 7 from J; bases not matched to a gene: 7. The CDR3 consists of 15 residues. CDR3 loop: CASSLFAGQGLGYTF. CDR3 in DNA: TGTGCCAGCAGCTTATTCGCGGGACAGGGGCTTGGCTACACCTTC. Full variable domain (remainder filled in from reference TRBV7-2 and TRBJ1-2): GAGVSQSPSNKVTEKGKDVELRCDPISGHTALYWYRQSLGQGLEFLIYFQGNSAPDKSGLPSDRFSAERTGGSVSTLTIQRTQQEDSAVYLCASSLFAGQGLGYTFGSGTRLTVV.

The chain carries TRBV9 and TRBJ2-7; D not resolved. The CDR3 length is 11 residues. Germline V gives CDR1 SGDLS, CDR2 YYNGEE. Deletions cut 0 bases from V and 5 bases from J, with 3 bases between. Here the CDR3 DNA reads TGTGCCAGCAGCGTAGACGACGAGCAGTACTTC. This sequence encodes CASSVDDEQYF. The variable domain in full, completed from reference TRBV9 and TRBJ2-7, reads DSGVTQTPKHLITATGQRVTLRCSPRSGDLSVYWYQQSLDQGLQFLIQYYNGEERAKGNILERFSAQQFPDLHSELNLSSLELGDSALYFCASSVDDEQYFGPGTRLTVT.